The 11 T cell receptor beta chains given below trace back to one sample, sequenced in a study of T cells after yellow fever vaccination. TCRdb re-analysed the 5' RACE reads in MiXCR, keeping a single row per CDR3 protein. Counted here are some 390,000 distinct CDR3 sequences, around 20% occurring once; the ten biggest clones make up around 17%. Sequenced here: PBMCs, sampled before the yellow fever booster vaccination. Receptors were obtained from a young man who received the YFV17D yellow fever vaccine.

The chain carries TRBV4-2 and TRBJ2-6; D is possibly TRBD2 (6 bases). The CDR3 consists of 18 residues. The germline gives CDR1 LGHNA, CDR2 YNFKEQ. With 3 bases removed from V and 1 base from J, the gap between germline ends came to 16 bases. The chain's CDR3 is CASSQTVQAGSGANVLTF. The CDR3, as DNA: TGTGCCAGCAGCCAGACTGTGCAGGCGGGATCTGGGGCCAACGTCCTGACTTTC.

This clonotype was counted many times. The chain has TRBV6-5 and TRBJ1-2; D is perhaps TRBD1 (5 bases). The CDR3 totals 16 residues. V lost 6 bases to trimming and J lost 0 bases, with 17 bases between them. Germline-derived CDR1 and CDR2 are MNHEY and SVGAGI. As DNA, the CDR3 is TGTGCCAGCAGCCTAACGCAGGGATTGTCTAACTATGGCTACACCTTC. Protein: CASSLTQGLSNYGYTF.

This sequence joins TRBV10-3 and TRBJ2-1; 8 bases are shared with TRBD2. J was trimmed by 0 bases and V by 5 bases; bases with no gene match: 0. This CDR3 has 14 residues. Germline V CDR1 and CDR2: ENHRY, SYGVKD. CDR3 sequence: CAISSGGSYNEQFF. CDR3 nucleotides: TGTGCCATCAGTAGCGGGGGCTCCTACAATGAGCAGTTCTTC.

This clonotype has only a few counts. V is TRBV6-5 and J is TRBJ2-7; TRBD2 might be the D (5 bases). Germline V gene sequence: CDR1 MNHEY, CDR2 SVGAGI. With 8 bases removed from V and 7 bases from J, the gap between germline ends came to 18 bases. CDR3 length: 13 residues. The CDR3 spells CASLGGAGGEQYF. The CDR3 DNA reads TGTGCCAGCCTTGGAGGAGCCGGCGGAGAGCAGTACTTC.

The chain joins TRBV6-1 to TRBJ2-5, with D unresolved. The germline gives CDR1 MNHNS, CDR2 SASEGT. This CDR3 is 14 amino acids long. Trimming stripped 4 bases from V and 5 bases from J, with 14 bases between. Written as DNA, the CDR3 is TGTGCCAGCAGTGCCCCCAGGAGTCCGGAGACCCAGTACTTC. Its translation: CASSAPRSPETQYF.

The gene calls are TRBV5-1 and TRBJ2-5, with 12 nucleotides matching TRBD2. The CDR3 is 16 amino acids. Germline V gene data show CDR1 as SGHRS and CDR2 as YFSETQ. Trimming cost V 4 bases and J 5 bases; bases outside gene matches: 9. This CDR3 is CASSTLLAGGMETQYF. CDR3 in DNA: TGCGCCAGCAGCACCCTACTAGCGGGGGGTATGGAGACCCAGTACTTC.

This clonotype has a handful of counts. This rearrangement joins TRBV7-2 to TRBJ2-5, with D perhaps assigned TRBD1 or TRBD2 (5 bases each). This CDR3 has 14 residues. Trimming cost V 2 bases and J 8 bases, with 15 bases left between them. Germline-derived CDR1 and CDR2 are SGHTA and FQGNSA. CDR3 amino acids: CASSLILAGKTQYF. Here the CDR3 DNA reads TGTGCCAGCAGCTTAATCCTAGCAGGGAAAACCCAGTACTTC. The full variable domain, rest sourced from reference TRBV7-2 and TRBJ2-5, is GAGVSQSPSNKVTEKGKDVELRCDPISGHTALYWYRQSLGQGLEFLIYFQGNSAPDKSGLPSDRFSAERTGGSVSTLTIQRTQQEDSAVYLCASSLILAGKTQYFGPGTRLLVL.

The rearrangement links TRBV7-3 to TRBJ2-3, with 11 bases aligning to TRBD1. Germline CDR1 and CDR2: SGHTA and FQGTGA. The CDR3 consists of 15 residues. V gave up 5 bases and J gave up 7 bases; unmatched junction bases: 8. CDR3 nucleotides: TGTGCCAGCAGCCCCGGCGGGACAGGGGGACATACGCAGTATTTT. Protein product: CASSPGGTGGHTQYF. The full variable domain, completed using reference TRBV7-3 and TRBJ2-3, is GAGVSQTPSNKVTEKGKYVELRCDPISGHTALYWYRQSLGQGPEFLIYFQGTGAADDSGLPNDRFFAVRPEGSVSTLKIQRTERGDSAVYLCASSPGGTGGHTQYFGPGTRLTVL.

This clonotype occurred a few times. This chain links TRBV20-1 with TRBJ2-6, with D uncertain. This CDR3 contains 17 residues. Looked up from germline, CDR1 is DFQATT and CDR2 is SNEGSKA (reference sequence). Trimming cost V 0 bases and J 1 base, with 13 bases left between them. CDR3 sequence: CSARDAAIWSGANVLTF. DNA for the CDR3: TGCAGTGCTAGAGATGCGGCGATTTGGTCTGGGGCCAACGTCCTGACTTTC.

This clonotype was picked up a small number of times. The V gene is TRBV4-3, the J gene TRBJ2-5; 8 nucleotides match TRBD2. This CDR3 spans 15 amino acids. The V gene end was trimmed by 0 bases and the J gene end by 4 bases; junction bases not matched to a gene: 4. The germline V gene encodes CDR1 LGHNA and CDR2 YSLEER. The DNA for the CDR3 is TGCGCCAGCAGCCAAGACACCGGGGGGGGAGAGACCCAGTACTTC. This sequence encodes CASSQDTGGGETQYF.

This clonotype was recorded a few times. V usage is TRBV20-1 and J usage is TRBJ2-1, with a possible D match to TRBD2 (7 bases). CDR1 is DFQATT, CDR2 SNEGSKA, per germline (reference sequence). V dropped 0 bases and J dropped 8 bases, with 14 bases sitting between them. The CDR3 totals 14 residues. The CDR3 nucleotides are TGCAGTGCTAGAGATTTAGGCGGGGGCCATGAGCAGTTCTTC. Its translation is CSARDLGGGHEQFF.